This record covers a single T cell receptor (beta chain). Its matching antigen is unknown. Germline CDR1 is LNHNV and CDR2 is YYDKDF (reference sequence). V shed 0 bases and J shed 5 bases, with 13 bases lying between them. This CDR3 region has 15 residues. Sequenced with the Oncomine TCR Beta short-read assay was DNA taken from cultured CD4+ T cells. TCRdb re-called the PCR reads through MiXCR, storing one row per CDR3 protein. The table includes some 21,000 distinct CDR3 sequences, 43% detected once. The time point: late sampling 161 to 241 days after vaccination in a few convalescent patients. The sample's treatment: approximately 9-day PBMC culture with coronavirus spike peptide pools or control peptides (ViraFEST assay). The record originates from a study of vaccination and CD4 T cells after COVID-19.

The chain joins TRBV15 to TRBJ1-1; D is unclear. Material: CD4+ T cells from blood, cultured in vitro, obtained about 7 months after SARS-CoV-2 vaccination. This receptor was obtained from a human donor who had recovered from COVID-19. CDR3 DNA sequence: TGTGCCACCAGCAGAGACTACGATAGTTGGACTGAAGCTTTCTTT. Its protein is CATSRDYDSWTEAFF.